Listed here are 20 T cell receptor beta chains from one sample, sequenced in a study of OX40 agonist ivuxolimab in advanced cancers. TCRdb's table, derived via immunoSEQ multiplex PCR, lists solely in-frame clones and lacks some. In the table there are tens of thousands of clones, about nine tenths of which are singletons. The input for sequencing was CD4+ or CD8+ T cells sorted from blood, taken in a trial of the OX40 agonist ivuxolimab. Receptors were obtained from an adult with an advanced solid tumor such as melanoma, head and neck, liver or kidney cancer.

The rearrangement uses TRBV7-8 and TRBJ1-4; D might be TRBD1 (5 bases). The CDR3 totals 15 residues. V was clipped by 2 bases and J by 5 bases, with 12 bases between them. CDR1 is SGHVS, CDR2 FQNEAQ, per germline. The CDR3 DNA reads TGTGCCAGCAGCTTATCCGGGACGGGCAATGAAAAACTGTTTTTT. Residues: CASSLSGTGNEKLFF.

This sequence joins TRBV18 and TRBJ1-3; 9 positions match TRBD1. Per germline, CDR1 KGHSH and CDR2 LQKENI. This CDR3 has 16 residues. J was trimmed by 2 bases and V by 1 base; bases with no gene match: 3. In DNA form, the CDR3 reads TGTGCCAGCTCACCACAGAGACAGGGGGCTGGAAACACCATATATTTT. Translation: CASSPQRQGAGNTIYF. Based on the CDR3 plus reference TRBV18 and TRBJ1-3, the full variable domain is NAGVMQNPRHLVRRRGQEARLRCSPMKGHSHVYWYRQLPEEGLKFMVYLQKENIIDESGMPKERFSAEFPKEGPSILRIQQVVRGDSAAYFCASSPQRQGAGNTIYFGEGSWLTVV.

CDR3 loop: CASRDSSGGRADTQYF. The CDR3 nucleotides are TGTGCCAGTAGGGACTCTAGCGGGGGCCGGGCAGATACGCAGTATTTT. The V gene is TRBV19, the J gene TRBJ2-3; 10 bases map to TRBD2. The CDR3 has 16 amino acids. The J segment lost 4 bases and the V segment lost 6 bases, leaving 10 bases of the junction unmatched. The germline V gene encodes CDR1 LNHDA and CDR2 SQIVND (reference sequence).

A single count supports this clone. V is TRBV6-6 and J is TRBJ1-5; D unresolved. This CDR3 has 13 residues. Germline CDR1 reads MNHNY; CDR2 reads SVGAGI (reference sequence). V lost 2 bases and J lost 4, with 6 bases in between. The DNA of the CDR3 is TGTGCCAGCAGTTACGAGGCGAATCAGCCCCAGCATTTT. Its translation is CASSYEANQPQHF.

The chain joins TRBV2 to TRBJ1-3; 8 bases align to TRBD1. Unmatched junction bases numbered 7, after V lost 8 bases and J lost 1 base. Germline-derived CDR1 and CDR2 are SNHLY and FYNNEI. The CDR3 has 15 residues. CDR3 nucleotide sequence: TGTGCCAGCCGTGGACAGGGAACGTCTGGAAACACCATATATTTT. Protein sequence: CASRGQGTSGNTIYF.

The chain couples TRBV5-1 to TRBJ1-1, with 11 bases fitting TRBD1. Germline lookup yields CDR1 SGHRS and CDR2 YFSETQ. The CDR3 is 14 amino acids. V gave up 2 bases and J gave up 11 bases; unmatched junction bases: 8. The CDR3 here is CASSFGTGGVDAFF. CDR3 in DNA: TGCGCCAGCAGCTTCGGGACAGGGGGTGTGGATGCTTTCTTT.

As to this clone: Its ends do not fully match the called genes, so a read error is possible. The chain links TRBV28 to TRBJ2-7, with D perhaps TRBD1 or TRBD2 (5 bases each). The germline V gene has CDR1 MDHEN and CDR2 SYDVKM. The CDR3 has 9 residues. The CDR3 sequence is CASGRDPCF. CDR3 coding DNA: TGTGCCAGCGGAAGGGACCCCTGCTTC.

The CDR3 region has the DNA TGTGCCAGCAGCCCCCGGGACGACTCTAGCACAGATACGCAGTATTTT. Protein product: CASSPRDDSSTDTQYF. V and J are TRBV13 and TRBJ2-3; perhaps D is TRBD1 or TRBD2 (5 bases each). The CDR3 has 16 residues. Trimming shortened V by 5 bases and J by 0 bases, and 15 bases separated the two germline ends. Germline lookup yields CDR1 PRHDT and CDR2 FYEKMQ (reference sequence).

In DNA form, the CDR3 reads TGTGCCAGCAGACTTGACACTTTCCCCCCCTACGAGCAGTACTTC. It translates to CASRLDTFPPYEQYF. The chain joins TRBV6-1 to TRBJ2-7; D not certain. CDR3 size: 15 residues. The V gene's germline CDR1 is MNHNS and CDR2 SASEGT. The V end lost 6 bases, the J end lost 2 bases, and 17 bases lay between the germline ends.

The V and J genes are TRBV6-4 and TRBJ2-7; D unresolved. CDR1 is MRHNA and CDR2 is SNTAGT in the germline V gene. This CDR3 is built from 10 residues. Trimming removed 5 bases from V and 7 bases from J, with 6 bases in between. The CDR3 nucleotides are TGTGCCAGCAGTCTTGAGGAGCAGTACGTC. It translates to CASSLEEQYV.

The chain uses TRBV4-3 and TRBJ2-7; 8 bases match TRBD1. Germline V CDR1 and CDR2: LGHNA, YSLEER. V shed 6 bases, J shed 0 bases, and the junction held 4 bases outside the gene matches. The CDR3 length is 14 residues. The CDR3 bases are TGCGCCAGCAGACGGACAGGGAGCTCCTACGAGCAGTACTTC. Translating it yields CASRRTGSSYEQYF.

This sequence joins TRBV20-1 and TRBJ2-7; 7 bases align to TRBD2. With V trimmed by 6 bases and J by 3 bases, 2 bases remained unmatched. The CDR3 has 11 residues. Germline-derived CDR1 and CDR2 are DFQATT and SNEGSKA (reference sequence). As DNA, the CDR3 is TGCAGTGCGAGGGACTACTACGAGCAGTACGTC. Protein product: CSARDYYEQYV.

The chain carries TRBV7-7 and TRBJ2-5; 7 positions agree with TRBD2. Germline loops: CDR1 SSHAT, CDR2 FNYEAQ (reference sequence). This CDR3 has 15 amino acids. Trimming at V came to 3 bases and at J to 5 bases, leaving 9 bases not matched to a gene. In DNA, the CDR3 is TGTGCCAGCAGCTTGGGCGGGGGAACGGGTGAGACCCAGTACTTC. Translating gives CASSLGGGTGETQYF.

V gene TRBV5-1 combines with J gene TRBJ2-1; 10 bases match TRBD1. The germline gives CDR1 SGHRS, CDR2 YFSETQ. V lost 10 bases and J lost 6; bases outside the gene matches: 4. The CDR3 has 12 amino acids. This CDR3 reads CAARTGGNEQFF. CDR3 sequence (DNA): TGCGCCGCCCGGACAGGGGGCAATGAGCAGTTCTTC.

A remark on this clone: Other DNA sequences from this sample encode an identical CDR3 as well. The J gene is TRBJ1-1, the V gene TRBV6-5; D gene uncertain. The germline V gene encodes CDR1 MNHEY and CDR2 SVGAGI. V dropped 1 base and J dropped 1 base, with 4 bases sitting between them. The CDR3 has 13 amino acids. This CDR3 reads CASSYWENTEAFF. CDR3 coding DNA: TGTGCCAGCAGTTACTGGGAGAACACTGAAGCTTTCTTT.

The genes are TRBV5-3 and TRBJ1-6; D is unclear. TRBV5-3 is filed as an ORF, its function uncertain. This CDR3 is 16 amino acids long. Trimming pared 8 bases from V and 0 bases from J, leaving 15 bases between. The DNA for the CDR3 is TGTGCCAGCATTCCCATGGGGAGCTCCTATAATTCACCCCTCCACTTT. It specifies CASIPMGSSYNSPLHF.

V and J are TRBV6-5 and TRBJ1-2; 9 nucleotides align to TRBD1. Germline lookup yields CDR1 MNHEY and CDR2 SVGAGI. This CDR3 has 14 amino acids. The V segment lost 6 bases and the J segment 6 bases; nucleotides outside the gene matches: 8. The CDR3: CASRPGTGTDGYTF. In nucleotides, the CDR3 is TGTGCCAGCAGGCCCGGGACAGGGACCGATGGCTACACCTTC.

The count of this clone is one. The chain joins TRBV7-2 to TRBJ2-1; 10 bases are shared with TRBD2. The CDR3 spans 16 residues. After removal of 5 bases from V and 8 bases from J, the junction contained 12 bases not matched to a gene. Germline V lookup: CDR1 SGHTA, CDR2 FQGNSA. The CDR3 DNA is TGTGCCAGCAGCCCGCGAAAAGCGGGGGGGTTTGATGAGCAGTTCTTC. It translates to CASSPRKAGGFDEQFF.

V usage is TRBV19 and J usage is TRBJ2-5; D may correspond to TRBD1 or TRBD2 (5 bases each). The CDR3 has 17 residues. The germline V gene has CDR1 LNHDA and CDR2 SQIVND (reference sequence). Trimming left V 4 bases short and J 6 bases short, with 24 bases between. CDR3 sequence: CASSRGTASTEVKTQYF. The CDR3 bases are TGTGCCAGTAGTAGAGGGACGGCCAGCACGGAGGTAAAGACCCAGTACTTC.

This chain uses TRBV28 with TRBJ2-7; no reliable D call. The CDR3 extends over 14 amino acids. V lost 7 bases, J lost 2 bases, and 15 bases lay in between. CDR1 and CDR2 (germline): MDHEN, SYDVKM. CDR3 sequence reads: CASIFSRGTYEQYF. The CDR3 DNA sequence: TGTGCCAGCATCTTTTCCCGCGGTACCTACGAGCAGTACTTC.